This entry lists 26 T cell receptor beta chains sequenced from one sample in a study of OX40 agonist ivuxolimab in advanced cancers. The protocol was immunoSEQ multiplex PCR, while the TCRdb copy is restricted to in-frame clones and leaves out a portion. This sample has about 70,000 clones, with around 90% found just once. The specimen comprised CD4+ or CD8+ T cells sorted from blood, sampled in a trial of the OX40 agonist ivuxolimab. The receptors were gathered from an adult with an advanced solid tumor such as melanoma, head and neck, liver or kidney cancer.

DNA for the CDR3: TGTGCCAGCTCCCTGACGGCCGACTCTGGAAACACCATATATTTT. This encodes CASSLTADSGNTIYF. The V call is TRBV6-1, the J call TRBJ1-3; D is ambiguous. Germline V lookup: CDR1 MNHNS, CDR2 SASEGT. CDR3 length equals 15 residues. V lost 8 bases, J lost 0 bases, and 14 bases lay in between.

V gene TRBV30 combines with J gene TRBJ1-1; D is undetermined. Germline CDR1 is GTSNPN and CDR2 is SVGIG (reference sequence). The CDR3 has 11 amino acids. V lost 2 bases, J lost 11 bases, and 12 bases lay in between. CDR3 DNA: TGTGCCTGGAGTATAGGAAGTACGGCTTTCTTT. It is translated as CAWSIGSTAFF.

V is TRBV4-3 and J is TRBJ2-2; perhaps TRBD2 as D (6 bases). CDR3 length equals 15 residues. Trimming removed 6 bases at V and 4 bases at J, with 15 bases between. Germline V gene sequence: CDR1 LGHNA, CDR2 YSLEER. CDR3 sequence reads: CASSGRRGRTGELFF. The CDR3 bases are TGCGCCAGCAGTGGGAGGAGGGGACGCACCGGGGAGCTGTTTTTT.

The chain employs TRBV2 and TRBJ2-1; 8 bases match TRBD2. Germline assignment: CDR1 SNHLY and CDR2 FYNNEI. CDR3 length: 13 amino acids. After removal of 11 bases from V and 2 bases from J, the junction contained 5 bases not matched to a gene. The CDR3 DNA reads TGTGCCTCAAGGCGGGGGGCCTACAATGAGCAGTTCTTC. As protein: CASRRGAYNEQFF.

This chain joins TRBV7-9 and TRBJ1-5; D gene ambiguous. Trimming took 4 bases from V and 3 from J, leaving 10 bases between them. In germline, CDR1 is SEHNR, CDR2 FQNEAQ (reference sequence). CDR3 length equals 14 residues. The CDR3 sequence is CASSSAGYNQPQHF. The CDR3 DNA follows: TGTGCCAGCAGCTCCGCTGGATACAATCAGCCCCAGCATTTT.

The genes are TRBV28 and TRBJ1-1, with D hard to call. The germline V gene encodes CDR1 MDHEN and CDR2 SYDVKM. V was cut by 1 base and J by 1 base, with 7 bases left in between. This CDR3 has 14 amino acids. Here the CDR3 reads CASSLYTGNTEAFF. The CDR3 nucleotides are TGTGCCAGCAGTTTATACACGGGGAACACTGAAGCTTTCTTT.

V is TRBV4-1 and J is TRBJ1-5; 7 bases are shared with TRBD1. This CDR3 has 16 residues. Unmatched junction bases numbered 12, after V lost 6 bases and J lost 4 bases. From germline, CDR1 is MGHRA and CDR2 YSYEKL. The CDR3 nucleotides are TGCGCCAGCAGTCAGAGCTCCGGGACAGCTAATCAGCCCCAGCATTTT. This encodes CASSQSSGTANQPQHF.

The chain employs TRBV28 and TRBJ1-4; tentatively, D is TRBD1 (5 bases). Germline V gene data show CDR1 as MDHEN and CDR2 as SYDVKM. Trimming removed 5 bases from V and 6 bases from J, with 16 bases in between. This CDR3 comprises 15 residues. Written as DNA, the CDR3 is TGTGCCAGCAGTCCTTCAGGGCTCGGGGATGAAAAACTGTTTTTT. It yields the protein CASSPSGLGDEKLFF.

The V call is TRBV6-1, the J call TRBJ1-2; D unclear. V gave up 3 bases and J gave up 4 bases, with 18 bases separating them. The CDR3 totals 16 residues. Germline values: CDR1 MNHNS, CDR2 SASEGT. Here the CDR3 reads CASSEGRMQKVYGYTF. The CDR3 DNA sequence: TGTGCCAGCAGTGAGGGTAGGATGCAGAAGGTCTATGGCTACACCTTC.

The chain employs TRBV18 and TRBJ1-4; a possible D gene is TRBD1 (6 bases). Per the germline V gene, CDR1 is KGHSH and CDR2 is LQKENI. V was pared by 6 bases and J by 8 bases, with 19 bases between. The CDR3 sequence is 15 residues long. The CDR3 here is CASSLPPGAGEKLFF. Written as DNA, the CDR3 is TGTGCCAGCTCCCTCCCACCAGGGGCCGGAGAAAAACTGTTTTTT.

V usage is TRBV7-2 and J usage is TRBJ2-3; 7 bases align to TRBD2. The CDR3 length is 13 residues. Unmatched junction bases numbered 5, after V lost 8 bases and J lost 3 bases. The germline CDR1 and CDR2 sequences are SGHTA and FQGNSA. The CDR3 DNA reads as TGTGCCAGCTCGGGGGGAGGGACAGATACGCAGTATTTT. Its protein is CASSGGGTDTQYF.

The chain carries TRBV2 and TRBJ2-2; TRBD1 matches at 8 bases. After removal of 7 bases from V and 1 base from J, the junction contained 2 bases not matched to a gene. The length of the CDR3 is 14 residues. Germline CDR1 and CDR2: SNHLY and FYNNEI. CDR3 amino acids: CASKGTGNTGELFF. The DNA for the CDR3 is TGTGCCAGCAAAGGGACAGGGAACACCGGGGAGCTGTTTTTT.

This clone appeared a few times. This chain joins TRBV29-1 and TRBJ2-1, with D perhaps matching TRBD1 (5 bases). The CDR3 has 13 residues. Trimming left V 3 bases short and J 8 bases short, with 14 bases between. Germline V gives CDR1 SQVTM, CDR2 ANQGSEA. The CDR3 DNA follows: TGCAGCGTTGATTTGGGGCTGGTCGATGAGCAGTTCTTC. Protein product: CSVDLGLVDEQFF.

This chain links TRBV28 with TRBJ1-5, with TRBD1 matching 7 bases. With 7 bases clipped from V and 7 bases from J, the junction kept 19 bases outside the gene matches. There are 17 residues in the CDR3. Per germline, CDR1 MDHEN and CDR2 SYDVKM. The CDR3 loop reads CASISPSLKGGRQPQHF. Written as DNA, the CDR3 is TGTGCCAGCATCTCTCCCTCTTTAAAAGGGGGCCGGCAGCCCCAGCATTTT.

The chain has TRBV4-1 and TRBJ2-3; 7 bases align to TRBD2. Per the germline V gene, CDR1 is MGHRA and CDR2 is YSYEKL. J lost 4 bases, V lost 3 bases, and 4 bases had no gene match. The CDR3 length is 14 residues. DNA for the CDR3: TGCGCCAGCAGCCAGCAAGCGGGACCAGATACGCAGTATTTT. Its translation is CASSQQAGPDTQYF.

This clone came up a few times. The chain joins TRBV11-2 to TRBJ1-6; D is undetermined. In germline, CDR1 is SGHAT, CDR2 FQNNGV. CDR3 length: 12 amino acids. Trimming removed 4 bases from V and 7 bases from J, with 5 bases in between. The CDR3 loop is CASSSGNSPLHF. DNA of the CDR3: TGTGCCAGCAGCTCTGGGAATTCACCCCTCCACTTT.

The V gene is TRBV6-1, the J gene TRBJ1-2; perhaps TRBD1 as D (6 bases). The germline V gene encodes CDR1 MNHNS and CDR2 SASEGT. The CDR3 spans 16 residues. Trimming took 1 base from V and 5 from J, leaving 17 bases between them. The CDR3 bases are TGTGCCAGCAGTGAAGTCGGCCAGGGGAGGCCGTATGGCTACACCTTC. Its protein product is CASSEVGQGRPYGYTF.

CDR3 residues: CASSMSQGGGTGELFF. The CDR3 DNA is TGTGCCAGTAGTATGTCACAGGGGGGGGGCACCGGGGAGCTGTTTTTT. The chain is built from TRBV19 and TRBJ2-2; weak D call: TRBD1 (8 bases). This CDR3 has 16 residues. With 3 bases removed from V and 4 bases from J, the gap between germline ends came to 15 bases. Per germline, CDR1 LNHDA and CDR2 SQIVND (reference sequence).

CDR3 nucleotide sequence: TGTGCCAGTAAGGTCGCGGGCGCTGGGACCTATAATTCACCCCTCCACTTT. Translated: CASKVAGAGTYNSPLHF. The chain uses TRBV7-2 and TRBJ1-6; D ambiguous. The CDR3 extends over 17 amino acids. CDR1 and CDR2 (germline): SGHTA, FQGNSA. V lost 9 bases and J 2 bases, leaving 20 bases between the germline ends. Variable domain in full (rest from reference TRBV7-2 and TRBJ1-6): GAGVSQSPSNKVTEKGKDVELRCDPISGHTALYWYRQSLGQGLEFLIYFQGNSAPDKSGLPSDRFSAERTGGSVSTLTIQRTQQEDSAVYLCASKVAGAGTYNSPLHFGNGTRLTVT.

The chain joins TRBV2 to TRBJ2-2, with TRBD1 identical over 8 bases. Germline V gene data show CDR1 as SNHLY and CDR2 as FYNNEI. The CDR3 is made up of 16 amino acids. V gave up 6 bases and J gave up 4 bases; unmatched junction bases: 10. CDR3 in amino acids: CASRQGATEGTGELFF. The CDR3 bases are TGTGCCAGCAGGCAGGGGGCAACGGAAGGCACCGGGGAGCTGTTTTTT. Using reference TRBV2 and TRBJ2-2 for the parts outside the CDR3, the full variable domain is EPEVTQTPSHQVTQMGQEVILRCVPISNHLYFYWYRQILGQKVEFLVSFYNNEISEKSEIFDDQFSVERPDGSNFTLKIRSTKLEDSAMYFCASRQGATEGTGELFFGEGSRLTVL.

The chain employs TRBV28 and TRBJ2-7; perhaps TRBD2 as D (5 bases). Germline assignment: CDR1 MDHEN and CDR2 SYDVKM. V lost 8 bases and J 0 bases, leaving 8 bases between the germline ends. CDR3 length: 12 residues. The CDR3 reads CASEGSSYEQYF. The CDR3 region has the DNA TGTGCCAGCGAGGGATCCTCCTACGAGCAGTACTTC.

The chain has TRBV6-6 and TRBJ2-7, with 10 bases lining up with TRBD1. V trimming: 6 bases; J trimming: 0 bases; junction bases outside the gene matches: 5. This CDR3 region has 15 residues. Looked up from germline, CDR1 is MNHNY and CDR2 is SVGAGI (reference sequence). For the CDR3, the DNA is TGTGCCAGCAGAGCCGGGACAGGGGTCTCCTACGAGCAGTACTTC. Translation gives CASRAGTGVSYEQYF.

The chain has TRBV6-5 and TRBJ2-2; 10 bases match TRBD1. The CDR3 consists of 15 residues. CDR1 and CDR2 from the germline V gene are MNHEY and SVGAGI. Germline trimming cut 0 bases from V and 8 bases from J; bases unmatched to any gene: 3. The CDR3: CASSYSDRGQGELFF. The CDR3 region has the DNA TGTGCCAGCAGTTACTCCGACAGGGGGCAGGGGGAGCTGTTTTTT.

This chain joins TRBV6-6 and TRBJ2-2; D is undetermined. Germline V CDR1 and CDR2: MNHNY, SVGAGI (reference sequence). The CDR3 covers 14 residues. Trimming took 7 bases from V and 3 from J, leaving 12 bases between them. CDR3 loop: CASTVSRYTGELFF. The CDR3 DNA is TGTGCCAGCACCGTCTCCCGATACACCGGGGAGCTGTTTTTT.

This rearrangement joins TRBV7-2 to TRBJ1-6, with 9 bases matching TRBD1. The V and J ends lost 3 bases and 9 bases, in that order; junction bases with no gene match: 6. Germline V gene sequence: CDR1 SGHTA, CDR2 FQGNSA. The CDR3 totals 15 residues. CDR3 loop: CASSFSKDRGSPLHF. The CDR3 bases are TGTGCCAGCAGCTTTAGTAAGGACAGGGGTTCACCCCTCCACTTT.

This rearrangement joins TRBV28 to TRBJ2-2; 10 nucleotides align to TRBD2. Germline CDR1 and CDR2: MDHEN and SYDVKM. This CDR3 has 15 residues. The J segment lost 5 bases and the V segment lost 6 bases, leaving 6 bases of the junction unmatched. In DNA form, the CDR3 reads TGTGCCAGCAGCGGGAGCGGGGGGGGAACCGGGGAGCTGTTTTTT. This gives the protein CASSGSGGGTGELFF.